This T cell receptor beta chain was profiled in a study of T cells expressing NK-cell markers. Whole-study findings and limits: In a few donors, dominant clonotypes made up about 28.3-65% of CD3+CD56-NKG2C+ cells.

TCR beta libraries carry UMIs added by 5'RACE template switching. TCRdb reprocessed the 5' RACE reads and stores each CDR3 protein as one record, lacking DNA. Across 200,000 to 300,000 distinct CDR3 sequences, the top ten clones capture about 0.4% of the sample. About this clonotype: The antigen is undetermined.

The CDR3 is 18 residues long. Per germline, CDR1 SGHVS and CDR2 FNYEAQ. The chain links TRBV7-6 to TRBJ2-3; the TRBD1 assignment by TCRdb is unverifiable without DNA. Sequences were obtained from blood T cells: a sorted CD56 or NKG2C T cell subset, CD4+ or CD8+ T cells, or bulk PBMC T cells (not recorded which). This clonotype originated in a man aged 18 to 30 in good health. The CDR3 region is CASSSVGRERVREDTQYF.